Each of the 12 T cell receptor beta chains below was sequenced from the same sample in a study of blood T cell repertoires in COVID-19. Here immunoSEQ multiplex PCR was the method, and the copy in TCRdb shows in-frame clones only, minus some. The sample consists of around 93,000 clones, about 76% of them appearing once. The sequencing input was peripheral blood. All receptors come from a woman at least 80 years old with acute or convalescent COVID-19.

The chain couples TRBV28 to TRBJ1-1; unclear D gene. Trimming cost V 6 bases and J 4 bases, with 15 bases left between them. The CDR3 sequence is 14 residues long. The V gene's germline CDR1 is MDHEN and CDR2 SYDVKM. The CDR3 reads CASREGTRVTEAFF. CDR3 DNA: TGTGCCAGCAGGGAAGGTACCCGGGTCACTGAAGCTTTCTTT.

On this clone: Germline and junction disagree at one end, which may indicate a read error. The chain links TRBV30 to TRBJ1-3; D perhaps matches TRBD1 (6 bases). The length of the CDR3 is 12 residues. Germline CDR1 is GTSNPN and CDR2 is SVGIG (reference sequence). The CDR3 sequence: CAGRTVGNTIYF. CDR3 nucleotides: TGTGCCGGGAGGACAGTTGGAAACACCATATATTTT.

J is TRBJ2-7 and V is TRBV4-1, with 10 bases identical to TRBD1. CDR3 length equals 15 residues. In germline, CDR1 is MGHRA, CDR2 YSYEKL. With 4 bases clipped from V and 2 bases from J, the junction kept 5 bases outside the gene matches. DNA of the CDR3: TGCGCCAGCAGCCCCGGACAGGGGGGCGCCTACGAGCAGTACTTC. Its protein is CASSPGQGGAYEQYF.

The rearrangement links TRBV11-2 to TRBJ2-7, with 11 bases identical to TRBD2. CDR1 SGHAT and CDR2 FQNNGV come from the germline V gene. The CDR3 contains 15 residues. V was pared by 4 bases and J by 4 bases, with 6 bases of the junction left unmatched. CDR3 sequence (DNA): TGTGCCAGCAGCTCAACTAGCGGGAGTGGGTACGAGCAGTACTTC. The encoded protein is CASSSTSGSGYEQYF.

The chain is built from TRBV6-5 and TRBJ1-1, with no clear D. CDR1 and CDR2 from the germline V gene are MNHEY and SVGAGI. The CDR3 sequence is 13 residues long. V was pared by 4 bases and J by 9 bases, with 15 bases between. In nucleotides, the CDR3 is TGTGCCAGCAGTTCCTTTTCACAGTTACAAGCTTTCTTT. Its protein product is CASSSFSQLQAFF.

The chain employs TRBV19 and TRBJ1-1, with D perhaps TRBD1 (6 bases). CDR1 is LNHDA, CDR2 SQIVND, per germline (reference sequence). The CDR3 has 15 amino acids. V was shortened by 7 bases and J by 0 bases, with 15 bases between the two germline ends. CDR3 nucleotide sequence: TGTGCCAGTACCCCCTCGAGGGGGATGAACACTGAAGCTTTCTTT. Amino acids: CASTPSRGMNTEAFF.

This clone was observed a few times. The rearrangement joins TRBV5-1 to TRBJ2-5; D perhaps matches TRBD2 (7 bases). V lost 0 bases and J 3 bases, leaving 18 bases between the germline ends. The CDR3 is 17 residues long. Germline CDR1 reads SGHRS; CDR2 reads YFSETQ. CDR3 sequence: CASSLGLGGRLEETQYF. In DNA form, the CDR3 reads TGCGCCAGCAGCTTGGGTCTCGGGGGGCGCCTCGAAGAGACCCAGTACTTC.

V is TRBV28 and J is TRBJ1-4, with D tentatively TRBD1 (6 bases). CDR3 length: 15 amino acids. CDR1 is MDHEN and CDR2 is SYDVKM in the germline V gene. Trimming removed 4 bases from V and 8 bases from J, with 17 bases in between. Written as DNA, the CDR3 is TGTGCCAGCAGTTCGGATGTGGGGGCATGGGAAAAACTGTTTTTT. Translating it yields CASSSDVGAWEKLFF.

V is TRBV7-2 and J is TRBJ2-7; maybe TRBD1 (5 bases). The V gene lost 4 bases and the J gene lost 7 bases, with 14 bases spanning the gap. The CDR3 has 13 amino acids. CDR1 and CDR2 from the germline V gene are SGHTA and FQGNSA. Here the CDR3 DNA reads TGTGCCAGCAGCTCAAGATCAGGGCGAGAGCAGTACTTC. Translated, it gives CASSSRSGREQYF.

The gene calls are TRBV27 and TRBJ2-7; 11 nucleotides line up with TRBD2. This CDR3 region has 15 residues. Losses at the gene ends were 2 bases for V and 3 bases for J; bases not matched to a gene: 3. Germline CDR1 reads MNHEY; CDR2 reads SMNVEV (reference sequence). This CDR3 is CASSLSGLAGYEQYF. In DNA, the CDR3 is TGTGCCAGCAGTTTAAGTGGACTAGCGGGCTACGAGCAGTACTTC.

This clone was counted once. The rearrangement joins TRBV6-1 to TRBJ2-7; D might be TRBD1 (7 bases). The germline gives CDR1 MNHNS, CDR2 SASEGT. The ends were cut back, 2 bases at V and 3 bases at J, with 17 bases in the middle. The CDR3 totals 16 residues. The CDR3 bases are TGTGCCAGCAGTGAATGGGGGGACAGAGGTCTCTACGAGCAGTACTTC. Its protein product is CASSEWGDRGLYEQYF.

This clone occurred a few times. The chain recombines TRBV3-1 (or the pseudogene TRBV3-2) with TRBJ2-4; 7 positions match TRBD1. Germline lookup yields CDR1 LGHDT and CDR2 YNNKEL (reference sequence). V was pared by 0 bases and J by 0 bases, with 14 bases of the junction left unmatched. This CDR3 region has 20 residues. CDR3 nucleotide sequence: TGTGCCAGCAGCCAAGAGGGGTCGGGACAGACACCCCTAGCCAAAAACATTCAGTACTTC. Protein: CASSQEGSGQTPLAKNIQYF.